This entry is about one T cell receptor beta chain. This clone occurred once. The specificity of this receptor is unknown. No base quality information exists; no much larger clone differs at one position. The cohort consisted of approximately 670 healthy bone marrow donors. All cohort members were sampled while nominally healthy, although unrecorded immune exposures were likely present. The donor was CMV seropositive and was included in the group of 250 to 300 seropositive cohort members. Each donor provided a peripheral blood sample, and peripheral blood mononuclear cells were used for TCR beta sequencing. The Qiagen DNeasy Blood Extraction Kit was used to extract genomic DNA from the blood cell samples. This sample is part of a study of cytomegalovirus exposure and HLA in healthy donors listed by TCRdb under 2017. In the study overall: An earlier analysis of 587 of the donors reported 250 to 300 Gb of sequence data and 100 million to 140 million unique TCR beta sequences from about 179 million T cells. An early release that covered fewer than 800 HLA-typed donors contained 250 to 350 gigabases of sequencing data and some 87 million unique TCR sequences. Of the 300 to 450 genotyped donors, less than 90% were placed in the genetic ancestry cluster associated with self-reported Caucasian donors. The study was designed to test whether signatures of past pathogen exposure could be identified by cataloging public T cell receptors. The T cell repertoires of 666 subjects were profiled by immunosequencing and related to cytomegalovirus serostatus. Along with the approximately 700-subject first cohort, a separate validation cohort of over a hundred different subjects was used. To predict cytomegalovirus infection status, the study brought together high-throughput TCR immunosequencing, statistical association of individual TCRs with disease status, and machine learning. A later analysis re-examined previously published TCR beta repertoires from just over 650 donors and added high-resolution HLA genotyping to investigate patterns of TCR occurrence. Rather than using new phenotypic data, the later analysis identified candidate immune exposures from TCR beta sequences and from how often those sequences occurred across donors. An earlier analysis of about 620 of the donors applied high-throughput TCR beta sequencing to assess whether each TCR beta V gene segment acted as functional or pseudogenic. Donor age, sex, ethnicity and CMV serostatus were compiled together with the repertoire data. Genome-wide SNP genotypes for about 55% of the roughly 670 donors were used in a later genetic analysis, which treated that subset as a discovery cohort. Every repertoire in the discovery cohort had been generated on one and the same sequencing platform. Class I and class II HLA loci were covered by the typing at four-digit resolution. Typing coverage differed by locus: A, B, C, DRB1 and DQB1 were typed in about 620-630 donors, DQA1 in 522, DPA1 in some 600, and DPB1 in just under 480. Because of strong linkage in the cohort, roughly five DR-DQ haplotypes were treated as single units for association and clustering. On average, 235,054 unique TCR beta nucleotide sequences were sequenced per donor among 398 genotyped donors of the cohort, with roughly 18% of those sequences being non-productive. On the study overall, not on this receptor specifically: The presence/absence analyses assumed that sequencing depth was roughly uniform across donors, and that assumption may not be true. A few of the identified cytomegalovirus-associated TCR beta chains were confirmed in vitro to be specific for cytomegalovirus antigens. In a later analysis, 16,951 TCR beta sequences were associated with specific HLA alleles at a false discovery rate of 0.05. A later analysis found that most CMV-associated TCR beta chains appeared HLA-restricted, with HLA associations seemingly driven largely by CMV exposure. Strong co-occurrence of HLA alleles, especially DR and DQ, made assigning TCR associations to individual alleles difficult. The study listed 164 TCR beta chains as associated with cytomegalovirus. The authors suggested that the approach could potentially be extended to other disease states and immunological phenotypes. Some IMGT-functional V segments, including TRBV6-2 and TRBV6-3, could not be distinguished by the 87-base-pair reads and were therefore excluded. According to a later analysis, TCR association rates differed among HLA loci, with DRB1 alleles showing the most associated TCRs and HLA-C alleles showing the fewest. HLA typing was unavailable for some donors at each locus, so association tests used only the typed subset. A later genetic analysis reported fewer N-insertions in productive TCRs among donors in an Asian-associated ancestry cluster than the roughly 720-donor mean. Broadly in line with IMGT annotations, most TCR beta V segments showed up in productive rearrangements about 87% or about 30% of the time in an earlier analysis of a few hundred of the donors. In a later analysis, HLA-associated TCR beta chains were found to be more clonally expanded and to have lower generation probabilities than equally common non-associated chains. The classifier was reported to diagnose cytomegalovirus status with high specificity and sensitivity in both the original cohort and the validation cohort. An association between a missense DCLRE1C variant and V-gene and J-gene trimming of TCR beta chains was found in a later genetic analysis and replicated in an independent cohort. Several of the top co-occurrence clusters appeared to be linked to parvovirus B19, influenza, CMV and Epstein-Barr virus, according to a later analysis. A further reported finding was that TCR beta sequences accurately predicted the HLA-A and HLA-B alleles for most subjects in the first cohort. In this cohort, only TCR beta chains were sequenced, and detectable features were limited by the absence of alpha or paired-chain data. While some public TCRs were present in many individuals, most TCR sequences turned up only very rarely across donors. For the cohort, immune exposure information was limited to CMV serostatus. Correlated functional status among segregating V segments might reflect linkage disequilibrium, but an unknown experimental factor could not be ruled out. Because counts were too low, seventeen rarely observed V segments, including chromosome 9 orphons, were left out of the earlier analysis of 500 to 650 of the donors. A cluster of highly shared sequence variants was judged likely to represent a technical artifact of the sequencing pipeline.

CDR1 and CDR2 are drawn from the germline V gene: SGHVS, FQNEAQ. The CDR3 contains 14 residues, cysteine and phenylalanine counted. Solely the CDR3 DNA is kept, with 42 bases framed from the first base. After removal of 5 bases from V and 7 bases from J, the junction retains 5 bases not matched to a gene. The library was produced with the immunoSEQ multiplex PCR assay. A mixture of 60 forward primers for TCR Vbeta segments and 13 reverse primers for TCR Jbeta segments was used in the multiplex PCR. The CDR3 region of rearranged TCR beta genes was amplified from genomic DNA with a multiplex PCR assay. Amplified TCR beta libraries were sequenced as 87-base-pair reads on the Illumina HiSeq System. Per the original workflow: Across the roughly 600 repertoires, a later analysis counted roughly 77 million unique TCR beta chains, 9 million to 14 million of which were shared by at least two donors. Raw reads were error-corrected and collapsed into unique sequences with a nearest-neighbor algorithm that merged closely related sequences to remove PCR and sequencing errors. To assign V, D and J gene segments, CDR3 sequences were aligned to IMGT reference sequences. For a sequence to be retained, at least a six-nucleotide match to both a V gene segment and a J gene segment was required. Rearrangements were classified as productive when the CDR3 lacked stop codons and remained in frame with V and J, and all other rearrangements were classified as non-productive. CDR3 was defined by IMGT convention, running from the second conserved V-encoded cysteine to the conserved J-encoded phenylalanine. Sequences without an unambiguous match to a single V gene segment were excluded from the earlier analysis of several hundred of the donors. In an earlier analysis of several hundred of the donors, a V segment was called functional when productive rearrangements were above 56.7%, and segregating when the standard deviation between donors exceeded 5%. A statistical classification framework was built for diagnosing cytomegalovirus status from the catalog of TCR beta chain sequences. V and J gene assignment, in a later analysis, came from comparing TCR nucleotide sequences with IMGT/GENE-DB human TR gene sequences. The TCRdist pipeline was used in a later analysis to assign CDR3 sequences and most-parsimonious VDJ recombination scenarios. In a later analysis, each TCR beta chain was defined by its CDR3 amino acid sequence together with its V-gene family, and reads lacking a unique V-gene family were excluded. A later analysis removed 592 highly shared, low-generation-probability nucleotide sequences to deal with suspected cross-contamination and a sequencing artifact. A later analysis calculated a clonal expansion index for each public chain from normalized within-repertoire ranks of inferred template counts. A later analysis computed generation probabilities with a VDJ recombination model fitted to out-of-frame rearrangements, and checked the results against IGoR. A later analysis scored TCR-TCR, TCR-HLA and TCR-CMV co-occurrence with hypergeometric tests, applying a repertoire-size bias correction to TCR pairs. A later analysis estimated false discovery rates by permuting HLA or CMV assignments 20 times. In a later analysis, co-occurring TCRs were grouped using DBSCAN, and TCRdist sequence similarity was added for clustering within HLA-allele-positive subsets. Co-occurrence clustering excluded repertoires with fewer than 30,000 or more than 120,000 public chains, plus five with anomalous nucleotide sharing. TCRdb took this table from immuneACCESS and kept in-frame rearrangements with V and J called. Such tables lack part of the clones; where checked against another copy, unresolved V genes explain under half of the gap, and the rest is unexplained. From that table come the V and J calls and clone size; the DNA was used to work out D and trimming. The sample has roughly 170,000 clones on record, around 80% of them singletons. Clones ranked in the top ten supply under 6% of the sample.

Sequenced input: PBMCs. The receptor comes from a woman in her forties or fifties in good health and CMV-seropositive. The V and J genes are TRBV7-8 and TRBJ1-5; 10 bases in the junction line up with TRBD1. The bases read TGTGCCAGCAGCCCCGACAGGGGGCAACAGCCCCAGCATTTT. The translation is CASSPDRGQQPQHF.